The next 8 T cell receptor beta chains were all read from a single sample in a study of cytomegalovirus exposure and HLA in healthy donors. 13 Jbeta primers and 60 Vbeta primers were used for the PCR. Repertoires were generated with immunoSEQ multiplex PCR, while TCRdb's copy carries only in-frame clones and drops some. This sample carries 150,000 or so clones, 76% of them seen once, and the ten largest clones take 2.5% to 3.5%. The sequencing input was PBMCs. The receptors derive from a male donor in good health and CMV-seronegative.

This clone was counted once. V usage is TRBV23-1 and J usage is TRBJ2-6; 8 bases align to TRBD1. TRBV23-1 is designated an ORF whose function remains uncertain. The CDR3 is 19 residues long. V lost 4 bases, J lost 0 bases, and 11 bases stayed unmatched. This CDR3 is CASSLQGVNPSSGANVLTF. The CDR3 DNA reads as TGCGCCAGCAGTCTACAGGGGGTGAACCCTTCCTCTGGGGCCAACGTCCTGACTTTC.

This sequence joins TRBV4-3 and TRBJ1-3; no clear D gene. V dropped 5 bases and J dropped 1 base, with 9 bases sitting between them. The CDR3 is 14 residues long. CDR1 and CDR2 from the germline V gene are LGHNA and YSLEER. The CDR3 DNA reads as TGCGCCAGCAGCTCCGGTTATTCTGGAAACACCATATATTTT. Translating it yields CASSSGYSGNTIYF.

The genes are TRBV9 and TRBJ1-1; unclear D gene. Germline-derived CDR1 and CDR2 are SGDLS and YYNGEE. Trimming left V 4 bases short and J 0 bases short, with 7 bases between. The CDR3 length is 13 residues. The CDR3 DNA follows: TGTGCCAGCAGCCGACACATGAACACTGAAGCTTTCTTT. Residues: CASSRHMNTEAFF. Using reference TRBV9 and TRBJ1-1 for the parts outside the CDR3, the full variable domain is DSGVTQTPKHLITATGQRVTLRCSPRSGDLSVYWYQQSLDQGLQFLIQYYNGEERAKGNILERFSAQQFPDLHSELNLSSLELGDSALYFCASSRHMNTEAFFGQGTRLTVV.

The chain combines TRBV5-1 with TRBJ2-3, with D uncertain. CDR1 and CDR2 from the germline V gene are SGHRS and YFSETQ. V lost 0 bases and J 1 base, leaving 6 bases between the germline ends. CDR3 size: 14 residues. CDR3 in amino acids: CASSLDRGTDTQYF. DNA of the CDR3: TGCGCCAGCAGCTTGGATAGAGGCACAGATACGCAGTATTTT.

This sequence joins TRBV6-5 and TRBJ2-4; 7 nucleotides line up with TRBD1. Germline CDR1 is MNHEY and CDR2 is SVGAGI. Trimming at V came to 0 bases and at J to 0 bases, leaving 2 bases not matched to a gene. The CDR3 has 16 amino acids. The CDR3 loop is CASSYSDRLAKNIQYF. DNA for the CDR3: TGTGCCAGCAGTTACTCGGACAGGCTAGCCAAAAACATTCAGTACTTC.

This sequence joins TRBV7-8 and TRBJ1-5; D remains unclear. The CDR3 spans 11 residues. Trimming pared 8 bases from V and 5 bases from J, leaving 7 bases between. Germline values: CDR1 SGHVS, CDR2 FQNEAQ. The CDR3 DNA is TGTGCCAGCGGCAGTGATCAGCCCCAGCATTTT. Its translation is CASGSDQPQHF.

In nucleotides, the CDR3 is TGCAGCGTTTCCGGGGGAGGAAGGACCGGGGAGCTGTTTTTT. Its translation: CSVSGGGRTGELFF. V is TRBV29-1 and J is TRBJ2-2; the D gene is possibly TRBD2 (6 bases). The CDR3 is 14 amino acids. V lost 5 bases to trimming and J lost 5 bases, with 15 bases between them. CDR1 is SQVTM, CDR2 ANQGSEA, per germline.

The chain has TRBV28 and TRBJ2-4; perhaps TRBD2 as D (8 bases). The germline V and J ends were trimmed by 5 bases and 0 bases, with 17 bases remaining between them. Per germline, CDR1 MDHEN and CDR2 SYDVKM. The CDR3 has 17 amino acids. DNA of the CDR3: TGTGCCAGCAGTCCCGGGAGGGGGCGGGGAGCCAAAAACATTCAGTACTTC. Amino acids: CASSPGRGRGAKNIQYF.